Listed below are T cell receptor beta chains from one sample, sequenced in a study of cytomegalovirus exposure and HLA in healthy donors. Sequencing was performed with immunoSEQ multiplex PCR; in TCRdb, only in-frame clones are kept and a portion is missing. The table shows under 200,000 clones, with about 64% occurring only once. The sequencing sample was made of PBMCs. The receptors come from a man aged 50 to 60 in good health and CMV-seronegative. Each CDR3 is given with its conserved first and last residue. D genes are given only for firm matches.

d_call | j_call | v_call | cdr3_aa
- | TRBJ1-6 | TRBV2 | CASSEARGYNSPLHF
- | TRBJ1-1 | TRBV29-1 | CSVRGATEAFF
TRBD2 | TRBJ2-1 | TRBV19 | CASKRGAGGSNNEQFF
- | TRBJ2-1 | TRBV12-5 | CATGEGETVVNNEQFF
TRBD1 | TRBJ1-1 | TRBV15 | CATRDRVNTEAFF
TRBD2 | TRBJ2-7 | TRBV28 | CASSLTGVAGGPEDLYNYEQYF
TRBD1 | TRBJ1-1 | TRBV28 | CASRSDRGLKNTEAFF
- | TRBJ2-3 | TRBV6-5 | CASSSPGEHTDTQYF
TRBD2 | TRBJ2-5 | TRBV4-1 | CASSQGKRGQETQYF
- | TRBJ1-2 | TRBV5-1 | CASSLTGFPSINYGYTF